This is a list of T cell receptor beta chains from one sample in a study of lymphopenia after photon versus proton radiotherapy. Some clones are missing from TCRdb's copy, which holds only in-frame ones; the method was immunoSEQ multiplex PCR. The table lists roughly 29,000 clones, 87% of them singletons. This specimen was peripheral blood, taken from a patient treated with proton-based radiotherapy. The receptor source for this set is a woman aged 55-70 years with cholangiocarcinoma. Some clones in this sample may be carry-over from other donors' samples. CDR3s leave out the opening cysteine and the closing phenylalanine or tryptophan. The order of the fields is J gene, V gene, CDR3 protein.

TRBJ1-2 | TRBV10-3 | AISGAGSGYGYT
TRBJ2-5 | TRBV9 | ASSVRGGLETQY
TRBJ2-2 | TRBV18 | ASQWVSGELF
TRBJ1-2 | TRBV4-1 | ASSRTGTGHYT
TRBJ1-1 | TRBV14 | ASSQDWGLENTEAF
TRBJ2-1 | TRBV4-1 | ASNLIPGGPAF
TRBJ2-7 | TRBV7-8 | ASSSQRGRNEQY
TRBJ1-2 | TRBV14 | ASSFRGGYGYT
TRBJ2-1 | TRBV20-1 | SAPRADEQF
TRBJ2-2 | TRBV5-1 | ASSLVVGVPGELF
TRBJ1-2 | TRBV13 | ASSEQVEEYGYT
TRBJ2-3 | TRBV18 | ASSQPSTDTQY
TRBJ1-1 | TRBV9 | ASSVEGGGPGDTEAF
TRBJ2-3 | TRBV6-5 | ASSGLAEDTQY
TRBJ2-7 | TRBV9 | ASSHTYEQY
TRBJ1-4 | TRBV18 | ASSPFGGDEKLF
TRBJ1-1 | TRBV27 | ASRQWDRGRAF
TRBJ2-6 | TRBV15 | ATSTGGVSGANVLT
TRBJ2-2 | TRBV7-3 | ASSLDGGRTGELF
TRBJ2-5 | TRBV5-1 | ASSLVGTQETQY
TRBJ2-1 | TRBV6-1 | ASSVPGGGSYNEQF
TRBJ1-1 | TRBV11-2 | ASSLELDTEAF
TRBJ2-2 | TRBV6-5 | ASLGDTGELF
TRBJ2-7 | TRBV19 | ASSTRGLDEQY